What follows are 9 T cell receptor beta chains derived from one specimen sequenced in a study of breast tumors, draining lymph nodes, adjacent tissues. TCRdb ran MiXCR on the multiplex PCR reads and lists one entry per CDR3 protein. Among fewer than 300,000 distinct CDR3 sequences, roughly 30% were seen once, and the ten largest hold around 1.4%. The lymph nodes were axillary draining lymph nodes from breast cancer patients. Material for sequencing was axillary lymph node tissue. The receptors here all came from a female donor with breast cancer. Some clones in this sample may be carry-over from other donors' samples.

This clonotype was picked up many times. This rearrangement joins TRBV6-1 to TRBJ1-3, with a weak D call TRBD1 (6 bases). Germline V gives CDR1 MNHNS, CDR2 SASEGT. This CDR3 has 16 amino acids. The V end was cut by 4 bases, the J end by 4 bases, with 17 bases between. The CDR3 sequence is CASSATRDTAGNTIYF. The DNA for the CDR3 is TGTGCCAGCAGTGCCACCCGGGACACAGCAGGAAACACCATATATTTT.

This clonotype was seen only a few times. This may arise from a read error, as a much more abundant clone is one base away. The chain's CDR3 is CASSSGSTQVTNYGYTF. CDR3 nucleotide sequence: TGTGCCAGCAGCTCCGGGTCGACACAGGTTACAAACTATGGCTACACCTTC. This chain links TRBV5-4 with TRBJ1-2; D might be TRBD1 (5 bases). V was trimmed by 3 bases and J by 2 bases, leaving 20 bases between them. Germline V lookup: CDR1 SGHNT, CDR2 YYREEE (reference sequence). This CDR3 is built from 17 residues.

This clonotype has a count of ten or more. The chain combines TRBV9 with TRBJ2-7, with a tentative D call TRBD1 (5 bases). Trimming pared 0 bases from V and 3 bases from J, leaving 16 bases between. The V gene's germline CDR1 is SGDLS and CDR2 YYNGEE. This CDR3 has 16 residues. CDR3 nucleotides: TGTGCCAGCAGCGTAGATCTGGGGCAGGGATTCTACGAGCAGTACTTC. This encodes CASSVDLGQGFYEQYF.

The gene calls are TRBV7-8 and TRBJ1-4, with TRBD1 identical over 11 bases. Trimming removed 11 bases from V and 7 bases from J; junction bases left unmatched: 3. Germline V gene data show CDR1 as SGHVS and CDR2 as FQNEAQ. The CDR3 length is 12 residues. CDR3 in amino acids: CAGTGGGEKLFF. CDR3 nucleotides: TGTGCCGGGACAGGGGGAGGTGAAAAACTGTTTTTT.

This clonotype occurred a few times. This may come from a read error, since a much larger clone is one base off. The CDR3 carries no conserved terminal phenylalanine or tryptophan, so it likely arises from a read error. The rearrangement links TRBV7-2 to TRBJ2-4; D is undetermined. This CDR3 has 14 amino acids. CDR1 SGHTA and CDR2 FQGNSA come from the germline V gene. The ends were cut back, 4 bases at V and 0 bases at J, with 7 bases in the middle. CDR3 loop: CASSSTRAKNIQYL. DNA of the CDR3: TGTGCCAGCAGCTCCACCAGAGCCAAAAACATTCAGTACCTC.

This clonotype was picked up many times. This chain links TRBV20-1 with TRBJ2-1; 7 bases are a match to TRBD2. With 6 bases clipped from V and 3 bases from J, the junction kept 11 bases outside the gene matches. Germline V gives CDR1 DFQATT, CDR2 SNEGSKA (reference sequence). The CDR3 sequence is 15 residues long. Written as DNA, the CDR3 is TGCAGTGCACCTGATTTAGCGGGTGACTACAATGAGCAGTTCTTC. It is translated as CSAPDLAGDYNEQFF.

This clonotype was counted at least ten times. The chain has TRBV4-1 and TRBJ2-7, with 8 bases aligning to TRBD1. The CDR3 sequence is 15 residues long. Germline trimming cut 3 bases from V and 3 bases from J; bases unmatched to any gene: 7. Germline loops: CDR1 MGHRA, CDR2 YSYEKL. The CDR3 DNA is TGCGCCAGCAGCCAGTCCGGGACAGGTAACTACGAGCAGTACTTC. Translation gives CASSQSGTGNYEQYF.

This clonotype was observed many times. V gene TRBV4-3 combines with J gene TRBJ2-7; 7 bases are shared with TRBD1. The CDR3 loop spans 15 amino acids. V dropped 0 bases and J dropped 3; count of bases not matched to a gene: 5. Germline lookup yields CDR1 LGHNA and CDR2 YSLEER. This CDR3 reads CASSQDRDSGYEQYF. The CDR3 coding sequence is TGCGCCAGCAGCCAAGACCGGGACAGTGGCTACGAGCAGTACTTC.

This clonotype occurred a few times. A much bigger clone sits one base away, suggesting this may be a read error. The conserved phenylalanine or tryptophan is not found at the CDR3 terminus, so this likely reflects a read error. CDR3 nucleotides: TGTGCCAGCAGTGAAGCGCTAGTCAGGGTCCACGAGCAGTACTCC. Its translation is CASSEALVRVHEQYS. J is TRBJ2-7 and V is TRBV2, with TRBD1 as a possible D gene (5 bases). Germline loops: CDR1 SNHLY, CDR2 FYNNEI. Deletions cut 0 bases from V and 5 bases from J, with 14 bases between. This CDR3 has 15 residues.